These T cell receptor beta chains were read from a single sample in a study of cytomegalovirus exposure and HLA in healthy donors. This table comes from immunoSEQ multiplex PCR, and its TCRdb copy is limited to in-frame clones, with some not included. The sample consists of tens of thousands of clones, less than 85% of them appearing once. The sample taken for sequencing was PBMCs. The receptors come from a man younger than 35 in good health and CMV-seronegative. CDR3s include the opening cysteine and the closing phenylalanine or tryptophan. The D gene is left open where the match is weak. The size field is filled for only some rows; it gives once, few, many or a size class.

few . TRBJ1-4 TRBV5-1 TGCGCCAGCAGCCCTGAGACAGCAACTAATGAAAAACTGTTTTTT CASSPETATNEKLFF
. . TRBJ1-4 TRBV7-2 TGTGCCAGCAGCCCCCGTATGAGACTGGATGAAAAACTGTTTTTT CASSPRMRLDEKLFF
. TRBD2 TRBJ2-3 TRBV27 TGTGCCAGTTCCCCCCCAGGGAGGGCCGGCACAGATACGCAGTATTTT CASSPPGRAGTDTQYF
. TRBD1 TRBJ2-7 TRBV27 TGTGCCAGCAGTCCATATAGGGCCGACAGGGCCCTCTCCTACGAGCAGTACTTC CASSPYRADRALSYEQYF
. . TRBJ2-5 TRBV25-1 TGTGCCAGCAGTGAATACTTGGGCGACAGAGAGACCCAGTACTTC CASSEYLGDRETQYF
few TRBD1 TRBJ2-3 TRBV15 TGTGCCACCAGCAGAGGGGACAGAGACACAGATACGCAGTATTTT CATSRGDRDTDTQYF
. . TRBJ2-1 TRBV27 TGTGCCAGCAGTTTATCGGAAGGGGAAGCCTACAATGAGCAGTTCTTC CASSLSEGEAYNEQFF
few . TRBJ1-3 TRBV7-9 TGTGCCAGCAGCTTAGGAGGCCTAAACACCATATATTTT CASSLGGLNTIYF
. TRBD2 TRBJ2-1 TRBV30 TGTGCCTGGAGCTCTAATAAAGGGACTAGCGGGAGGAGGTCCTACAATGAGCAGTTCTTC CAWSSNKGTSGRRSYNEQFF
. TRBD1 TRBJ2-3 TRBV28 TGTGCCAGCAGCCGAATTGGGACAGGGGGTACAGATACGCAGTATTTT CASSRIGTGGTDTQYF
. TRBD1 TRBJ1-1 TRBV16 TGTGCCAGCAGCCAATCGGGACAGGGTACTGAAGCTTTCTTT CASSQSGQGTEAFF
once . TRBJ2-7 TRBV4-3 TGCGCCAGCAGCCAGGACTGGACCGTATCCTACGAGCAGTACTTC CASSQDWTVSYEQYF
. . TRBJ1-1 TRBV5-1 TGCGCCAGCAGCTTGCGAGGAAACACTGAAGCTTTCTTT CASSLRGNTEAFF
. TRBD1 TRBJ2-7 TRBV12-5 TGTGCTAGTGGTTTGGGGACAGGCTTCGAGCAGTACTTC CASGLGTGFEQYF
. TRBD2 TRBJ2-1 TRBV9 TGTGCCAGAGGGGCTAGCGGGACCCTCTACAATGAGCAGTTCTTC CARGASGTLYNEQFF
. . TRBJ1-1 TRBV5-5 TGTGCCAGCAGCTTGGTAAGGAGGGAATACACTGAAGCTTTCTTT CASSLVRREYTEAFF
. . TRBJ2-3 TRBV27 TGTGCCAGCAGTTCTCCCCCAGATACGCAGTATTTT CASSSPPDTQYF
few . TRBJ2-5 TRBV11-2 TGTGCCAGCAGCAGTAGCGGAGGTTACCAAGAGACCCAGTACTTC CASSSSGGYQETQYF
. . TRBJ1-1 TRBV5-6 TGTGCCAGCAGTTTCCTGGGCTCATGGGACTCTGAGTCTGAAGCTTTCTTT CASSFLGSWDSESEAFF
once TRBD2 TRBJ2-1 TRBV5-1 TGCGCCAGCAGCAGGGGACTAGCGAGAAGCTCCTACAATGAGCAGTTCTTC CASSRGLARSSYNEQFF
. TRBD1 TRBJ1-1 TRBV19 TGTGCCAGTAGTATAAATCGGCAGGGGGTTTTTAACACTGAAGCTTTCTTT CASSINRQGVFNTEAFF
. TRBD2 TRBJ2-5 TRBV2 TGTGCCAGCAGTGGTGGGACTAGCGGGCCGTACCAAGAGACCCAGTACTTC CASSGGTSGPYQETQYF
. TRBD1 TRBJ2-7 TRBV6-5 TGTGCCAGCAGTTCCGGGACAGGGGGCGAGCAGTACTTC CASSSGTGGEQYF
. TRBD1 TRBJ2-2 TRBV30 TGTGCCTGGAGTAAAACAGGGGGCATGAGGGAGCTGTTTTTT CAWSKTGGMRELFF
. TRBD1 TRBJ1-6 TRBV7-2 TGTGCCAGCAGCTTAGGCGTGGGGACAGGGTGGGAAACCCTCCACTTT CASSLGVGTGWETLHF
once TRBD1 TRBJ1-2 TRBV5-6 TGTGCCAGCAGCAGAAGGACAGGGGGCATTGAGGGCTACACCTTC CASSRRTGGIEGYTF
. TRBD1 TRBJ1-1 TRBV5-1 TGCGCCAGCAGCTACTTGACAGGGTCGAACACTGAAGCTTTCTTT CASSYLTGSNTEAFF
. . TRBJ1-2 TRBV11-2 TGTGCCAGCAGCTTAGGTTTGACAGACTATGGCTACACCTTC CASSLGLTDYGYTF
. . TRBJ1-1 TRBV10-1 TGCGCCAGCAGTGACGCGGGAAACACTGAAGCTTTCTTT CASSDAGNTEAFF
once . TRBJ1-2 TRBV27 TGTGCCAGCAGCTTACAGGGTTATGGCTACACCTTC CASSLQGYGYTF
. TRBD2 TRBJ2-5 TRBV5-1 TGCGCCAGCAGCTTGTGGCTAGCGGGAGAAGAGACCCAGTACTTC CASSLWLAGEETQYF
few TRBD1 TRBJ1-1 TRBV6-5 TGTGCCAGCAGAAGTCCGACAGGGGATAGAGCTTTCTTT CASRSPTGDRAFF
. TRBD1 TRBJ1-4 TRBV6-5 TGTGCCAGCAGAACGGACAGGGGAGGCGAAAAACTGTTTTTT CASRTDRGGEKLFF
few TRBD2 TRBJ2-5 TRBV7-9 TGTGCCAGCAGCTTAGGGGGGTTAGCGGGAGTCCAAGAGACCCAGTACTTC CASSLGGLAGVQETQYF
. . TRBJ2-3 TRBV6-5 TGTGCCAGCAGTTACTCGTTAGTAAGCCTCACAGATACGCAGTATTTT CASSYSLVSLTDTQYF
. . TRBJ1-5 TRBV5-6 TGTGCCAGCAGCCCGAGGAAGGAACGCAATCAGCCCCAGCATTTT CASSPRKERNQPQHF
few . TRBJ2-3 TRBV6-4 TGTGCCAGCAGCGCACCGGGGGATACGCAGTATTTT CASSAPGDTQYF
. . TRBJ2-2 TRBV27 TGTGCCACTTCACAGGGAGTGAGAACCGGGGAGCTGTTTTTT CATSQGVRTGELFF
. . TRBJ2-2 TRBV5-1 TGCGCCAGCAGCTTGGCAGGGGCCTACACCGGGGAGCTGTTTTTT CASSLAGAYTGELFF
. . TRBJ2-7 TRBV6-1 TGTGCCAGCAGTGATGATGTAAGGGGACAAATCTACGAGCAGTACTTC CASSDDVRGQIYEQYF
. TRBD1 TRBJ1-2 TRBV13 TGTGCCAGCAGCCGACAGGGCAATGGCTATGGCTACACCTTC CASSRQGNGYGYTF
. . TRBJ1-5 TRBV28 TGTGCCAGCAGGTCGTTGCTGGGGGCTACGGGCAATCAGCCCCAGCATTTT CASRSLLGATGNQPQHF
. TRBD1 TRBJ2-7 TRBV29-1 TGCAGCGTAAAACCCGGGACAGGGTTCTACGAGCAGTACTTC CSVKPGTGFYEQYF
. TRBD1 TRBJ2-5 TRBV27 TGTGCCAGCAGTTCTGTTGGCAGGGGGTTTCAAGAGACCCAGTACTTC CASSSVGRGFQETQYF
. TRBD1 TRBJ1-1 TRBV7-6 TGTGCCAGCAGCCCGGGACAGGCCTCAGGGGAAGCTTTCTTT CASSPGQASGEAFF
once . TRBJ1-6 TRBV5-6 TGTGCCAGCAGCTTGGTTGGGAGCTCCTATAATTCACCCCTCCACTTT CASSLVGSSYNSPLHF
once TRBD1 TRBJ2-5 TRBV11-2 TGTGCCAGCAGCCCGTGGACAGGGGATGAAGAGACCCAGTACTTC CASSPWTGDEETQYF
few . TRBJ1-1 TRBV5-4 TGTGCCAGCAGCCAAGGACTTGAAGCTTTCTTT CASSQGLEAFF
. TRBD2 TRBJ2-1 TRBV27 TGTGCCAGCAGTTTTCCCGGGGGGGCGGGAGGCGTCAATGAGCAGTTCTTC CASSFPGGAGGVNEQFF
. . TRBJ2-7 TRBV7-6 TGTGCCAGCAGCCCAGCCGGGACTTCCATCTACGAGCAGTACTTC CASSPAGTSIYEQYF
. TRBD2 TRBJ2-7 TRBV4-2 TGTGCCAGCAGCCAAGAAGGGACTAGCGGGAGCCACGAGCAGTACTTC CASSQEGTSGSHEQYF
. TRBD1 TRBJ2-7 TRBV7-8 TGTGCCAGCAGCTTATCGGGACAGGGGGCGCGGGAGCAGTACTTC CASSLSGQGAREQYF
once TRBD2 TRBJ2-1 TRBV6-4 TGTGCCAGCAGTGACTCCGGGGGAGGGCATGAGCAGTTCTTC CASSDSGGGHEQFF